This T cell receptor (beta chain) comes out of a study of blood T cell repertoires in COVID-19. How the authors handled the data: Estimated nucleated cell counts came from reference gene primer amplification. TCRdb's copy holds only in-frame clones and misses some; the assay was immunoSEQ multiplex PCR. Clone size and the V and J calls come from that table; the DNA yielded D and trimming. The sample yields around 300,000 clones, approximately 89% seen once. Participants were aged about 18 to 100 years from approximately 23 US areas. Cohorts were based on clinical histories the participants reported. Symptom resolution, clearance, or two negative PCRs marked the recovered donors of Cohort 3. Trimming took 1 base from V and 0 from J, leaving 10 bases between them. From germline, CDR1 is KGHSY and CDR2 FQNENV. The CDR3 extends over 15 amino acids.

V and J are TRBV16 and TRBJ2-7, with a tentative D call TRBD2 (6 bases). Sequencing used PBMCs or T cells enriched from blood (not recorded which). This TCR was recovered from a woman aged 25 to 45 who had recovered from COVID-19. The CDR3 DNA is TGTGCCAGCAGCCAATACCGGGGGAGCTCCTACGAGCAGTACTTC. Its protein is CASSQYRGSSYEQYF.